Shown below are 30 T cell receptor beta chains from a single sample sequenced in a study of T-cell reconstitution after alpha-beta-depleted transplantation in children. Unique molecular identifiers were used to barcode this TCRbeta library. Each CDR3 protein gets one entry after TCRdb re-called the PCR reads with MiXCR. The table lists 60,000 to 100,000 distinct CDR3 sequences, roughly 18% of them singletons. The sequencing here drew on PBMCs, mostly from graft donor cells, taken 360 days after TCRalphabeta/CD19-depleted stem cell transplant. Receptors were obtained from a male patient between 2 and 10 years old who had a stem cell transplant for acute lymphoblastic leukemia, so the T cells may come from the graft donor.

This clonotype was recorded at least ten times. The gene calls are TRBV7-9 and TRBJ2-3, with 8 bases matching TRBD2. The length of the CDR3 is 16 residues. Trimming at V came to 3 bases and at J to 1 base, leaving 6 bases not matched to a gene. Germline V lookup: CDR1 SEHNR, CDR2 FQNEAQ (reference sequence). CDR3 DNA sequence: TGTGCCAGCAGCTTGGTGGGGACTAGGCGCACAGATACGCAGTATTTT. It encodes CASSLVGTRRTDTQYF.

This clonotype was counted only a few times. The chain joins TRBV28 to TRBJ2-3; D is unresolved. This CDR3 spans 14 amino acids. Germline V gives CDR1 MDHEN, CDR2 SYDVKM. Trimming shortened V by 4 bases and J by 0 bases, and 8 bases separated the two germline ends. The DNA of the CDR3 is TGTGCCAGCAGTTATGGACGGAGCACAGATACGCAGTATTTT. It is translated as CASSYGRSTDTQYF.

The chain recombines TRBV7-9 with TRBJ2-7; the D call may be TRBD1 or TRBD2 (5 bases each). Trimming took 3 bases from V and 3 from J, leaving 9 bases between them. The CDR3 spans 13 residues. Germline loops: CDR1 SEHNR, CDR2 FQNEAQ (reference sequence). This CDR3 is CASSFSGGYEQYF. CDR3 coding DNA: TGTGCCAGCAGCTTCTCTGGGGGCTACGAGCAGTACTTC.

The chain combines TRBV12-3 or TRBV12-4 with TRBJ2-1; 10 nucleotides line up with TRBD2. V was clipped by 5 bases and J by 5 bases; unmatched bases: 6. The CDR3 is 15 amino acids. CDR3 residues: CASSLGLAPNNEQFF. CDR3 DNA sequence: TGTGCCAGCAGTCTGGGACTAGCGCCCAACAATGAGCAGTTCTTC.

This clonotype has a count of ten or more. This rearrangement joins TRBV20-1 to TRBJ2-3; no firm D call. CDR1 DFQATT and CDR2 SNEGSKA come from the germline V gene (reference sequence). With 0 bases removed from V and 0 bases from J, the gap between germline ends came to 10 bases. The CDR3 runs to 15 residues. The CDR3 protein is CSARDLTRSTDTQYF. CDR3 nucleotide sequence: TGCAGTGCTAGAGATTTGACAAGGAGCACAGATACGCAGTATTTT.

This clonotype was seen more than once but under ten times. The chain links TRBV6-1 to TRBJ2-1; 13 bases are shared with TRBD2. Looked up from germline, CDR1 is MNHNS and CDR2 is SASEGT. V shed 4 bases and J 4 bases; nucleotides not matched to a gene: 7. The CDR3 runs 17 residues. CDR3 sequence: CASSASGLAGVYNEQFF. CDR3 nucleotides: TGTGCCAGCAGTGCCAGCGGACTAGCGGGAGTATACAATGAGCAGTTCTTC.

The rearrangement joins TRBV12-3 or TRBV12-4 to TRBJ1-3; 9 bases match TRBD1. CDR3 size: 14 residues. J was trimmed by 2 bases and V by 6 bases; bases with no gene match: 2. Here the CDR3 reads CASRHRGPGNTIYF. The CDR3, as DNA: TGTGCCAGCAGGCACAGGGGGCCTGGAAACACCATATATTTT.

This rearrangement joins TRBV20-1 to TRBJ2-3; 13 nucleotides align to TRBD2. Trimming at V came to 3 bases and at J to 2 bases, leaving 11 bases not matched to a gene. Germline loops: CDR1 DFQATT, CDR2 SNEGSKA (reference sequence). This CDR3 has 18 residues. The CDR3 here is CSARWTSGSYGVTDTQYF. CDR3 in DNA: TGCAGTGCTAGGTGGACTAGCGGGAGTTACGGGGTCACAGATACGCAGTATTTT.

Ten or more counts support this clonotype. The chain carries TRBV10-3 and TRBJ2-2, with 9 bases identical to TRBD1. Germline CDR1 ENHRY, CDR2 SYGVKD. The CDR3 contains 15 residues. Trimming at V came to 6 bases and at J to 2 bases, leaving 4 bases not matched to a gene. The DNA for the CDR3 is TGTGCCATCAGCCGGGACAGGGTAAACACCGGGGAGCTGTTTTTT. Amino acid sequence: CAISRDRVNTGELFF.

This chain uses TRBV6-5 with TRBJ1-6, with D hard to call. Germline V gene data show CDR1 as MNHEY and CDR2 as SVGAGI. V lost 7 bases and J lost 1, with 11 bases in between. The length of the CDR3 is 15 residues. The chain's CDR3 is CASIMRTSYNSPLHF. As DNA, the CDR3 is TGTGCCAGCATAATGAGGACGTCCTATAATTCACCCCTCCACTTT.

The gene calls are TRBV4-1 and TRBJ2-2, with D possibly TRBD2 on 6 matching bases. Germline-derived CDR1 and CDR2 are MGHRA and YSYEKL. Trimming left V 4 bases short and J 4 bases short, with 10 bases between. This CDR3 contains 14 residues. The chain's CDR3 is CASSPGLPTGELFF. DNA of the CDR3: TGCGCCAGCAGCCCGGGACTCCCCACCGGGGAGCTGTTTTTT.

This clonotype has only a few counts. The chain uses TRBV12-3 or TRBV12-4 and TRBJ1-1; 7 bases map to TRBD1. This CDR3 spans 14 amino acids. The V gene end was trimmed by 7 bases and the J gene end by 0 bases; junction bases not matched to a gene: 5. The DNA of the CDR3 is TGTGCCAGCACCTCTACAGGGGTGAACACTGAAGCTTTCTTT. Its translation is CASTSTGVNTEAFF.

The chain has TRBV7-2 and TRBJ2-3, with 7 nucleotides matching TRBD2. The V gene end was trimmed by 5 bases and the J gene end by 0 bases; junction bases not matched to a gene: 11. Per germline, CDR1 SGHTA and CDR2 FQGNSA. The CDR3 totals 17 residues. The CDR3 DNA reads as TGTGCCAGCAGCCCCTGGACTAGTAGTTGGAGCACAGATACGCAGTATTTT. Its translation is CASSPWTSSWSTDTQYF.

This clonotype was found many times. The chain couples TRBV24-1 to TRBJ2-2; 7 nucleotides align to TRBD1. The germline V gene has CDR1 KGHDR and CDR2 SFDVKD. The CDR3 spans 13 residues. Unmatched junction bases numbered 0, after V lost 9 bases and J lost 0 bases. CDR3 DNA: TGTGCCACCGGGACAGCGAACACCGGGGAGCTGTTTTTT. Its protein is CATGTANTGELFF.

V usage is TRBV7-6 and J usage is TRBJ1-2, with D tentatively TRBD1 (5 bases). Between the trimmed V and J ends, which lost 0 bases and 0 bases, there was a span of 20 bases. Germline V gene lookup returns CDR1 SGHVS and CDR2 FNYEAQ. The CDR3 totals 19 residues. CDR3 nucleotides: TGTGCCAGCAGCTTAGCGGTTTCGGCCCCCGGAGGGGCTAACTATGGCTACACCTTC. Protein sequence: CASSLAVSAPGGANYGYTF.

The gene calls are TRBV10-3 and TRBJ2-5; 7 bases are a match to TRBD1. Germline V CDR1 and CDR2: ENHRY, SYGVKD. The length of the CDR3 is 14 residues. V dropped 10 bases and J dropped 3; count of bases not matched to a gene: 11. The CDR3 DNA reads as TGTGCCAGCGCTTCCGGGACAGTCGAAGAGACCCAGTACTTC. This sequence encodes CASASGTVEETQYF.

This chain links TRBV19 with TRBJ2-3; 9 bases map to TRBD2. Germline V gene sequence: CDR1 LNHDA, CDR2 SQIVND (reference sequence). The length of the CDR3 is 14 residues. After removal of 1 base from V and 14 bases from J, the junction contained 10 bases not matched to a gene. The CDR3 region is CASSIGKGLAPVYF. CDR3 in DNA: TGTGCCAGTAGTATAGGAAAGGGACTAGCCCCGGTGTATTTT.

In DNA form, the CDR3 reads TGCAGTGCTAGATCCGAGTTGGGCACCTTC. Translated, it gives CSARSELGTF. The chain recombines TRBV20-1 with TRBJ1-2, with D uncertain. Germline V gene sequence: CDR1 DFQATT, CDR2 SNEGSKA (reference sequence). The V gene lost 2 bases and the J gene lost 13 bases, with 11 bases spanning the gap. CDR3 length equals 10 residues.

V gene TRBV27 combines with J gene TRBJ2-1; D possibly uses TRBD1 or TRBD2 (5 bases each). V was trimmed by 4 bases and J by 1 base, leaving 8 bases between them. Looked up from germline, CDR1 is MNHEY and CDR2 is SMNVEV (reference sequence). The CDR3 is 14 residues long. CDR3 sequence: CASSWDGSYNEQFF. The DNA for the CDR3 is TGTGCCAGCAGTTGGGACGGTTCCTACAATGAGCAGTTCTTC.

The CDR3 DNA reads as TGTGCCAGCAGTTTCTTGTCAGGGGGATCCTACGAGCAGTACTTC. Encoded protein: CASSFLSGGSYEQYF. This sequence joins TRBV27 and TRBJ2-7, with TRBD1 identical over 7 bases. From germline, CDR1 is MNHEY and CDR2 SMNVEV (reference sequence). V lost 3 bases, J lost 1 base, and 6 bases stayed unmatched. The CDR3 runs to 15 residues.

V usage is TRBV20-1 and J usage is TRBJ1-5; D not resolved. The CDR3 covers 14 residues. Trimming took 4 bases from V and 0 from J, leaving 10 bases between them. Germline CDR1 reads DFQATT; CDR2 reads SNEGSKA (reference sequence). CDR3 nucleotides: TGCAGTGCTATCGGGGATCATAGCAATCAGCCCCAGCATTTT. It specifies CSAIGDHSNQPQHF.

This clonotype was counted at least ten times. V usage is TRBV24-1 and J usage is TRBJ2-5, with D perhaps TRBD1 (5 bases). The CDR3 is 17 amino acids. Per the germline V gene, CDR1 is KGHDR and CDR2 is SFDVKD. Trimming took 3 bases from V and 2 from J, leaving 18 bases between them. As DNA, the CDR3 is TGTGCCACCAGTGATGCCAGGAGACAGTTACCGCAAGAGACCCAGTACTTC. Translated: CATSDARRQLPQETQYF.

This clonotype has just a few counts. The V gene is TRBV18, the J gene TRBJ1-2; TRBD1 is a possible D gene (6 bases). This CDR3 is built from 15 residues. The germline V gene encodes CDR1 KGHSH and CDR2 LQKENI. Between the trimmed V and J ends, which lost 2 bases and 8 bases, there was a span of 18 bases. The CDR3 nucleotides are TGTGCCAGCTCACCAGGTTGGCAGGGGTTATTCGGCTACACCTTC. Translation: CASSPGWQGLFGYTF.

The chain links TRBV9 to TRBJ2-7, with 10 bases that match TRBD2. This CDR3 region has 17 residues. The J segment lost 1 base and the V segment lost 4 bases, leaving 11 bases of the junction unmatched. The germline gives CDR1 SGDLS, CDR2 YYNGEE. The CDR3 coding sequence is TGTGCCAGCAGCCCCAGGACCGGGACTAGCGTATCCTACGAGCAGTACTTC. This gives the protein CASSPRTGTSVSYEQYF. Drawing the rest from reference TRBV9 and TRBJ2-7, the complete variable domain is DSGVTQTPKHLITATGQRVTLRCSPRSGDLSVYWYQQSLDQGLQFLIQYYNGEERAKGNILERFSAQQFPDLHSELNLSSLELGDSALYFCASSPRTGTSVSYEQYFGPGTRLTVT.

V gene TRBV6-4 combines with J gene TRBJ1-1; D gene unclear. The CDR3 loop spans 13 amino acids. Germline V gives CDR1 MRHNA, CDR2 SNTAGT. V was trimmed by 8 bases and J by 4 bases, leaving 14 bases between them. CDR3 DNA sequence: TGTGCCAGCCGCTTTGGAGAGTCCACTGAAGCTTTCTTT. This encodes CASRFGESTEAFF.

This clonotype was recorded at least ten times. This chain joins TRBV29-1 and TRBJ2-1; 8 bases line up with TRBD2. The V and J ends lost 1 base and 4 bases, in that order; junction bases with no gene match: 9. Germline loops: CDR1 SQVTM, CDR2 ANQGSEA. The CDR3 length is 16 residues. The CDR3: CSVEVYWTSPYNEQFF. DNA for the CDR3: TGCAGCGTTGAAGTATATTGGACTAGCCCTTACAATGAGCAGTTCTTC.

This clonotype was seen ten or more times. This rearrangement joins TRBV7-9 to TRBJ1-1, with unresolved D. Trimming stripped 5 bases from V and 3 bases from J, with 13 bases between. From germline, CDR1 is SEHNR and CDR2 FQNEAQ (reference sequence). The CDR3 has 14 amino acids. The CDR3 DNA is TGTGCCAGCAGCCCAACGGGCGCCGACACTGAAGCTTTCTTT. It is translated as CASSPTGADTEAFF.

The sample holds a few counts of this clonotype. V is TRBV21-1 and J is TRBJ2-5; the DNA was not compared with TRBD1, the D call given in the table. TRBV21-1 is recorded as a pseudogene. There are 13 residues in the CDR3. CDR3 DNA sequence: TGTGCCAGCAGCAAAGAGGGGGAAGAGACCCAGTACTTC. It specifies CASSKEGEETQYF.

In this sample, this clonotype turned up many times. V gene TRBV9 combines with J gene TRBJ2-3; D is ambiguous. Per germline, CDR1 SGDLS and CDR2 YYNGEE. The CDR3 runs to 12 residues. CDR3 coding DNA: TGTCCCGGTGCGCGGATCACAGATACGCAGTATTTT. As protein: CPGARITDTQYF.

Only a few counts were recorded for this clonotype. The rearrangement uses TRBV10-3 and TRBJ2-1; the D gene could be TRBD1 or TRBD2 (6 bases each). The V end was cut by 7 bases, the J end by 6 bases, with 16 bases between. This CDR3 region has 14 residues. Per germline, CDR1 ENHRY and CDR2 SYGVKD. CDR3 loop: CAITRGGSGNEQFF. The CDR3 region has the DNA TGTGCCATCACCAGAGGGGGGTCGGGCAATGAGCAGTTCTTC.